These 15 T cell receptor beta chains were all obtained from the same sample, sequenced in a study of beta chain features in type 1 diabetes. Study-wide findings and caveats: In every one of the four CD4+ subsets, TCRB CDR3s were moderately but significantly shorter in Type 1 diabetes patients.

TCRB transcripts that were expressed got sequenced, as all of the isolated RNA had been reverse transcribed. Sequencing used immunoSEQ multiplex PCR; TCRdb keeps in-frame clones, though not all of them. The sample holds 600,000 to 700,000 clones, 12% seen once. For these receptors, no antigen is known. The material sequenced was naive CD4+ T cells from blood. All receptors derive from a young man with type 1 diabetes.

The rearrangement joins TRBV18 to TRBJ1-2; 11 bases map to TRBD1. The junction had 11 bases not matched to a gene; V was cut back by 5 bases and J by 0 bases. Germline CDR1 is KGHSH and CDR2 is LQKENI. This CDR3 is built from 18 residues. For the CDR3, the DNA is TGTGCCAGCTCATTATCGTCCGGGACAGGGGGAGCTAACTATGGCTACACCTTC. It encodes CASSLSSGTGGANYGYTF.

This clone showed up just a few times. This CDR3 is CASTRSGKETQYF. The CDR3, as DNA: TGTGCCAGCACAAGGAGCGGAAAAGAGACCCAGTACTTC. This chain links TRBV7-8 with TRBJ2-5, with D possibly being TRBD2 (5 bases). CDR1 and CDR2 from the germline V gene are SGHVS and FQNEAQ. This CDR3 is built from 13 residues. With 7 bases removed from V and 3 bases from J, the gap between germline ends came to 12 bases.

This chain connects TRBV10-3 to TRBJ2-7, with 8 nucleotides matching TRBD1. The ends lost 4 bases at V and 6 bases at J; junction bases unmatched: 11. CDR3 size: 15 residues. The V gene's germline CDR1 is ENHRY and CDR2 SYGVKD. The CDR3 DNA is TGTGCCATCAGTGTTTTGGCAGGGGGCCAAGGCGAGCAGTACTTC. This codes for CAISVLAGGQGEQYF.

The V gene is TRBV10-2, the J gene TRBJ2-7; perhaps TRBD2 as D (7 bases). The CDR3 spans 15 residues. Germline V CDR1 and CDR2: WSHSY, SAAADI. The ends were cut back, 6 bases at V and 1 base at J, with 16 bases in the middle. The CDR3 protein is CASSLGGTKSYEQYF. The DNA for the CDR3 is TGCGCCAGCAGCCTCGGGGGGACAAAATCCTACGAGCAGTACTTC.

This chain connects TRBV13 to TRBJ1-2, with D possibly being TRBD1 (5 bases). Germline V gene data show CDR1 as PRHDT and CDR2 as FYEKMQ (reference sequence). This CDR3 contains 13 residues. The V and J ends lost 1 base and 8 bases respectively, with 11 bases between them. The CDR3 reads CASSLDRFGGYTF. Written as DNA, the CDR3 is TGTGCCAGCAGCTTAGACAGGTTTGGAGGCTACACCTTC.

The chain joins TRBV2 to TRBJ1-6; the D gene is possibly TRBD1 (5 bases). The length of the CDR3 is 15 residues. Germline loops: CDR1 SNHLY, CDR2 FYNNEI. Trimming removed 11 bases at V and 10 bases at J, with 24 bases between. CDR3 DNA: TGTGCCGCCAGGGCACAAACGGCCCCGAGCTCACCCCTCCACTTT. Its translation is CAARAQTAPSSPLHF.

At least ten counts were recorded for this clone. This rearrangement joins TRBV21-1 to TRBJ1-6. TRBV21-1 is marked as a pseudogene. There are 16 residues in the CDR3. CDR3 DNA: TGTGCCAGCAGCCCAATGGCGAGCTCCTATAATTCACCCCTCCACTTT. This encodes CASSPMASSYNSPLHF.

V usage is TRBV6-1 and J usage is TRBJ2-3, with D possibly TRBD2 on 5 matching bases. In germline, CDR1 is MNHNS, CDR2 SASEGT. Trimming took off 8 bases at V and 6 bases at J, with 12 bases between the two ends. The CDR3 is 12 amino acids. The CDR3 bases are TGTGCCAGCCGTCACGGGGTGGATACGCAGTATTTT. It yields the protein CASRHGVDTQYF.

This clone occurred a few times. This rearrangement joins TRBV5-6 to TRBJ1-2; D gene ambiguous. Deletions cut 3 bases from V and 3 bases from J, with 6 bases between. Germline CDR1 reads SGHDT; CDR2 reads YYEEEE. This CDR3 has 12 amino acids. The CDR3 sequence is CASSSGDYGYTF. Here the CDR3 DNA reads TGTGCCAGCAGCTCCGGTGACTATGGCTACACCTTC.

The chain carries TRBV5-6 and TRBJ2-5; no reliable D call. The germline CDR1 and CDR2 sequences are SGHDT and YYEEEE. V lost 0 bases and J 7 bases, leaving 13 bases between the germline ends. The CDR3 contains 14 residues. CDR3 sequence: CASSLGQTSGTQYF. In nucleotides, the CDR3 is TGTGCCAGCAGCTTGGGCCAGACCTCAGGGACCCAGTACTTC. The variable domain in full, completed from reference TRBV5-6 and TRBJ2-5, reads DAGVTQSPTHLIKTRGQQVTLRCSPKSGHDTVSWYQQALGQGPQFIFQYYEEEERQRGNFPDRFSGHQFPNYSSELNVNALLLGDSALYLCASSLGQTSGTQYFGPGTRLLVL.

The chain uses TRBV29-1 and TRBJ2-5; possibly TRBD2 for D (5 bases). V was clipped by 4 bases and J by 2 bases, with 14 bases between them. CDR3 length equals 14 residues. Germline V lookup: CDR1 SQVTM, CDR2 ANQGSEA. This CDR3 is CSVAGNLLQETQYF. In nucleotides, the CDR3 is TGCAGCGTTGCGGGGAACCTTTTGCAAGAGACCCAGTACTTC.

The rearrangement links TRBV27 to TRBJ1-1, with TRBD1 matching over 9 bases. V lost 8 bases, J lost 0 bases, and 7 bases stayed unmatched. CDR1 and CDR2 (germline): MNHEY, SMNVEV (reference sequence). CDR3 size: 15 residues. The DNA of the CDR3 is TGTGCCAGCGTGACAGGGGGGGGTTTGAACACTGAAGCTTTCTTT. It encodes CASVTGGGLNTEAFF.

This chain joins TRBV2 and TRBJ1-5, with D possibly being TRBD1 (6 bases). Germline CDR1 is SNHLY and CDR2 is FYNNEI. This CDR3 spans 14 amino acids. Trimming pared 6 bases from V and 2 bases from J, leaving 11 bases between. The DNA for the CDR3 is TGTGCCAGCAGGGATTCAGGGGGCAATCAGCCCCAGCATTTT. Translation gives CASRDSGGNQPQHF.

This clone was picked up a small number of times. A much larger clone lies one base from this, so it may be a read error. The sample holds other DNA sequences that translate to the same CDR3. The rearrangement links TRBV5-4 to TRBJ2-3; no definite D call. The CDR3 has 11 amino acids. CDR1 SGHNT and CDR2 YYREEE come from the germline V gene (reference sequence). V lost 3 bases and J lost 3, with 2 bases in between. The CDR3 region has the DNA TGTGCCAGCAGCTCGACAGATACGCAGTATTTT. Translation gives CASSSTDTQYF.

This clone has only a few counts. The chain joins TRBV6-1 to TRBJ1-2; tentative D call: TRBD1 (5 bases). The CDR3 has 13 amino acids. Germline CDR1 reads MNHNS; CDR2 reads SASEGT. The V end lost 3 bases, the J end lost 2 bases, and 7 bases lay between the germline ends. CDR3 sequence: CASSEGVNYGYTF. The CDR3 region has the DNA TGTGCCAGCAGTGAGGGGGTCAACTATGGCTACACCTTC.